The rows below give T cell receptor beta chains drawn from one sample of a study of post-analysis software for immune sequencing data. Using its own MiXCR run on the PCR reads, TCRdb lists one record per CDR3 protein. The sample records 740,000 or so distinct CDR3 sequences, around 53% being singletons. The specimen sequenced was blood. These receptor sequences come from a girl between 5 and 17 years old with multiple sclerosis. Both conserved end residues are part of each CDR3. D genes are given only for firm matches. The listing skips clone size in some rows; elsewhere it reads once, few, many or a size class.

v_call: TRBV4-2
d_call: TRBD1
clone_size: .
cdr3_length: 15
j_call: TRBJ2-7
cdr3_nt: TGTGCCAGCAGCCAAATAACAGGGGCCGCCTACGAGCAGTACTTC
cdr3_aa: CASSQITGAAYEQYF

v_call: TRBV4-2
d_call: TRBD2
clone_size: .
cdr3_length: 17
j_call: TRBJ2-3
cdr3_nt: TGTGCCAGCAGCCGGGACCAGCGGGGGGCCGGGGAAGATACGCAGTATTTT
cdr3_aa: CASSRDQRGAGEDTQYF

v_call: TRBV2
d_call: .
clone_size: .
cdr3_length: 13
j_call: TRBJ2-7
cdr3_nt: TGTGCCAGCCGGGACGGCCACTCCTACGAGCAGTACTTC
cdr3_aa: CASRDGHSYEQYF

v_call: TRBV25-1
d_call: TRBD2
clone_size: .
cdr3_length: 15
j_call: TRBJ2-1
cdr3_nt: TGTGCCAGCAGCCATATAGCGGGAGGCTTCAATGAGCAGTTCTTC
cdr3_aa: CASSHIAGGFNEQFF

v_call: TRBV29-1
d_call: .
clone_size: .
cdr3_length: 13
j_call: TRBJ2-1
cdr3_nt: TGCAGCGTTGATCTAACTGGGACCGCTAAGCAGTTCTTC
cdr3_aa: CSVDLTGTAKQFF

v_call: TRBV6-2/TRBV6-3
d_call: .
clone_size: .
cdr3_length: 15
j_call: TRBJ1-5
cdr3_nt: TGTGCCAGCAGACGTCGGGACGGATTAAATCAGCCCCAGCATTTT
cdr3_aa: CASRRRDGLNQPQHF

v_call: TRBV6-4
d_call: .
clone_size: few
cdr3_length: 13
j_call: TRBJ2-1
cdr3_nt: TGTGCCAGCAGCAGACAGGGAGGGAATGAGCAGTTCTTC
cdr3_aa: CASSRQGGNEQFF

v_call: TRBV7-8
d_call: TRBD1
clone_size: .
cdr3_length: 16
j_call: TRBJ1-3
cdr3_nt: TGTGCCAGCAGCTTGGACAGGGGGCTTCGTGGAAACACCATATATTTT
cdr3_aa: CASSLDRGLRGNTIYF

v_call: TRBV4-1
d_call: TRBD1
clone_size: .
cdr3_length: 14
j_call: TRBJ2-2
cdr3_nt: TGCGCCAGCAGCGGAGACAGGGGAGGCGGGGAGCTGTTTTTT
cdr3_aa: CASSGDRGGGELFF

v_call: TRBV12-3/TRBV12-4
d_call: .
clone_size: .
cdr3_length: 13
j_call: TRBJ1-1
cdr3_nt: TGTGCCAGCAGTGCCCACATGAACACTGAAGCTTTCTTT
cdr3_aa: CASSAHMNTEAFF

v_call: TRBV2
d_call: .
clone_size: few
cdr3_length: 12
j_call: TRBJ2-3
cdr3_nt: TGTGCCAGCAGATTACTAGACGATACGCAGTATTTT
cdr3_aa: CASRLLDDTQYF

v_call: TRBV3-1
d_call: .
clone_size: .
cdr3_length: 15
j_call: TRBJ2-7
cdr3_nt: TGTGCCAGCAGCCCCGGAGGGGGGACTATCTACGAGCAGTACTTC
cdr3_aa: CASSPGGGTIYEQYF

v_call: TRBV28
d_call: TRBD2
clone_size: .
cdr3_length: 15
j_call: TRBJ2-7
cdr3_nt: TGTGCCAGCAGACGCCTAGCGGGTCAGTCCTACGAGCAGTACTTC
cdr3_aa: CASRRLAGQSYEQYF

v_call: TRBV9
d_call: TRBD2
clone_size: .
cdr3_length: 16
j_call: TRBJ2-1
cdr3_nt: TGTGCCAGCAGCGTAGACCCCGGACTAGCGGGAGTCGAGCAGTTCTTC
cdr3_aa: CASSVDPGLAGVEQFF

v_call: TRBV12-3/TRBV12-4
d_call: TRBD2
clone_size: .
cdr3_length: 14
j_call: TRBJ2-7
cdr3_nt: TGTGCCAGCAGCTTACTAGCGGGGGGGCTCGAGCAGTACTTC
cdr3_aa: CASSLLAGGLEQYF

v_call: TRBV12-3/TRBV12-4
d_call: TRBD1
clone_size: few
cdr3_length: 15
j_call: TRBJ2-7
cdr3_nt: TGTGCCAGCAGTTCCCCCGGACAGGGACAAGGCGAGCAGTACTTC
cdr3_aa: CASSSPGQGQGEQYF

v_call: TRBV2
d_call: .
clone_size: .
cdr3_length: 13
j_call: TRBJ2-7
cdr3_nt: TGTGCCAGCAGTGAAGCGCGTCGGGACGAGCAGTACTTC
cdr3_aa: CASSEARRDEQYF

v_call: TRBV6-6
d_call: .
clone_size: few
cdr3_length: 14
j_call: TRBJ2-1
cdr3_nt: TGTGCCAGCAGTTACGGGGGGACAAACAATGAGCAGTTCTTC
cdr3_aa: CASSYGGTNNEQFF

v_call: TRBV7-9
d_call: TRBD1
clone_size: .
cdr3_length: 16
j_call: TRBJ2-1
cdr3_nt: TGTGCCAGCAGCCCCCGACAGGGTCTGGCAGGCAATGAGCAGTTCTTC
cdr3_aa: CASSPRQGLAGNEQFF

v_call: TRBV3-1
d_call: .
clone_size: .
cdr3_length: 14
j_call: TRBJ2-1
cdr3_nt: TGTGCCAGCAGCCAAGTCCAGATTTGGGATGAGCAGTTCTTC
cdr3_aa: CASSQVQIWDEQFF

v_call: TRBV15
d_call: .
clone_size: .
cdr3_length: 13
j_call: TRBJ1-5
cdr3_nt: TGTGCCACCAGCAGAGACTCTCGTGGAGCCCAGCATTTT
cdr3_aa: CATSRDSRGAQHF

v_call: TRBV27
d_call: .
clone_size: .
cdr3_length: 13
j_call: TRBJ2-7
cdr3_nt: TGTGCCAGCAGTCGAACTATCGAAAACGAGCAGTACTTC
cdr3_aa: CASSRTIENEQYF

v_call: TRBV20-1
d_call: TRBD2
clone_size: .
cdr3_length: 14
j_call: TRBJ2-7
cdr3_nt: TGCAGTGCTAGTGCTAGCGGGGGTTCGTACGAGCAGTACTTC
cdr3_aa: CSASASGGSYEQYF

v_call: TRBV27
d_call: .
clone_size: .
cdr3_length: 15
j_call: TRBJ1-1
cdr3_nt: TGTGCCAGCAGTTTTCTCTCACGGGCCAACACTGAAGCTTTCTTT
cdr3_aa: CASSFLSRANTEAFF

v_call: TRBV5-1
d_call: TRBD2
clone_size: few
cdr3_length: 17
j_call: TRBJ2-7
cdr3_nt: TGCGCCAGCAGCGGACTAGCGGGAGGAGGGGGCTCCTACGAGCAGTACTTC
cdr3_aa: CASSGLAGGGGSYEQYF

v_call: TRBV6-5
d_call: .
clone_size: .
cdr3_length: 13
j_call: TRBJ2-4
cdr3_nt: TGTGCCAGCAGTCCAGACACTTGGATGGAGCAGTACTTC
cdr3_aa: CASSPDTWMEQYF

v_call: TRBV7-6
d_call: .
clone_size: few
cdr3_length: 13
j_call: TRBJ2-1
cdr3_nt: TGTGCCAGCAGCCCCCATCAGGAAAATGAGCAGTTCTTC
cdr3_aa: CASSPHQENEQFF

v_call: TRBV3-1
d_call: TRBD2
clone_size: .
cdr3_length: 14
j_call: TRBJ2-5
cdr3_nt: TGTGCCAGCAGCCCCAGTTGGGAGGGAGAGACCCAGTACTTC
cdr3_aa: CASSPSWEGETQYF

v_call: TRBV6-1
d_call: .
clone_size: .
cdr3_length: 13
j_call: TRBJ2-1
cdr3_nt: TGTGCCAGCAGTGCACCTTCCCCACCTTCGGCGTTCTTC
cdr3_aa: CASSAPSPPSAFF

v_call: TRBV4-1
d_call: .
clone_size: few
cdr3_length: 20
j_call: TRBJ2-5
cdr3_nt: TGCGCCAGCAGCCAAGATTGGGCTAGCGAGAACATACGATCCCAAGAGACCCAGTACTTC
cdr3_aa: CASSQDWASENIRSQETQYF

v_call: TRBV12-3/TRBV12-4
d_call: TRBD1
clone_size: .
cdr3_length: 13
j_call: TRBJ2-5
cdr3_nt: TGTGCCAGCAGACAGGGGGTTCAGGAGACCCAGTACTTC
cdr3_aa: CASRQGVQETQYF

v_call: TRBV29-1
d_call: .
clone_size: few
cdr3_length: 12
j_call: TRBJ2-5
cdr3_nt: TGCAGCGTTGATGGGGGCCAGGTGACCCAGTACTTC
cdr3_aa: CSVDGGQVTQYF

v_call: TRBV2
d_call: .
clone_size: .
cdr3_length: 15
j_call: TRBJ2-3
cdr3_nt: TGTGCCAGCAGTGGCCCGGGCGGGGGCACAGATACGCAGTATTTT
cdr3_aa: CASSGPGGGTDTQYF

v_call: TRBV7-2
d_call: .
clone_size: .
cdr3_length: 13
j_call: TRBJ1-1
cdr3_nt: TGTGCCAGCAGCTTAGATCAGGGGACTGAAGCTTTCTTT
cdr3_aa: CASSLDQGTEAFF

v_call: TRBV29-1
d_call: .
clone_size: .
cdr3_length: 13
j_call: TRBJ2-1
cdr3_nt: TGCAGTGCCGTCTTACCAGATTACAATGAGCAGTTCTTC
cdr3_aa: CSAVLPDYNEQFF

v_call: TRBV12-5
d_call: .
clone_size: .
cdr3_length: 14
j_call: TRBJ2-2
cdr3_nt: TGTGCTAGTGGTTTGGTAGTCTTTTCCGGGGAGCTGTTTTTT
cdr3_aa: CASGLVVFSGELFF

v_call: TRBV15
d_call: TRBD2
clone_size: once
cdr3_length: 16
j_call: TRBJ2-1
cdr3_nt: TGTGCCACCAGCAGAGTCCTAAGCGGGACCTACAATGAGCAGTTCTTC
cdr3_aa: CATSRVLSGTYNEQFF

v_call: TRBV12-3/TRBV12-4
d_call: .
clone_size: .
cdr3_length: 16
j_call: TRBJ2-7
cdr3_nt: TGTGCCAGCAGTTTCGCACAGCGGCGGACCCCCTACGAGCAGTACTTC
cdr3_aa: CASSFAQRRTPYEQYF

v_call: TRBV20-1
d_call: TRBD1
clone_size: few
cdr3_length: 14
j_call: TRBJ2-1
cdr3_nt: TGCAGTGCTAGGTGGGACAGGGGAAACAATGAGCAGTTCTTC
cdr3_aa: CSARWDRGNNEQFF

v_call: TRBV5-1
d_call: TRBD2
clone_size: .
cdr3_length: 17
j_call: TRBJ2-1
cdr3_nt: TGCGCCAGCAGCCGAGGACTAGCCCCGGAACTGGGGAATGAGCAGTTCTTC
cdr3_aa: CASSRGLAPELGNEQFF

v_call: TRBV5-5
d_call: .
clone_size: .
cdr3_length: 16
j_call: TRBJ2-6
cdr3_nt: TGTGCCAGCAGCTTGGAGGATTTCTCTGGGGCCAACGTCCTGACTTTC
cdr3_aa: CASSLEDFSGANVLTF

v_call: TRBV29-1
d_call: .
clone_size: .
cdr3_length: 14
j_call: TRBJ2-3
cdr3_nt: TGCAGCGTTGAGGGGGGTGTCTTCACAGATACGCAGTATTTT
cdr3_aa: CSVEGGVFTDTQYF

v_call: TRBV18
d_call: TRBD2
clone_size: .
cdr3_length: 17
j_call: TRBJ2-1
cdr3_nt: TGTGCCAGCTCGACAGGAGCTAGCGGGAGGGCCTACAATGAGCAGTTCTTC
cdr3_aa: CASSTGASGRAYNEQFF

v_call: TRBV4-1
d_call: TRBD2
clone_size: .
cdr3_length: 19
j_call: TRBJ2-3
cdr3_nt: TGCGCCAGCAGCCAAGATCCCCCACTTACTAGCGGGGGGCCCCATACGCAGTATTTT
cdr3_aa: CASSQDPPLTSGGPHTQYF

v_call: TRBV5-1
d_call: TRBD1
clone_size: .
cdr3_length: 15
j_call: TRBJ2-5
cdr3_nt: TGCGCCAGCAGACCCTTTGGGGACAGGGAGGAGACCCAGTACTTC
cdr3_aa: CASRPFGDREETQYF

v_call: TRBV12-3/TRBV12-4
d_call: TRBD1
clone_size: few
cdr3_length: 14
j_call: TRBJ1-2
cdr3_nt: TGTGCCAGCAGTTTACTGGACAGGGGCAGCGGCTACACCTTC
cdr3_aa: CASSLLDRGSGYTF

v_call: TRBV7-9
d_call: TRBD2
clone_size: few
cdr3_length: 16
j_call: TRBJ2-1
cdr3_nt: TGTGCCAGCAGCCCGACGGCGGGGGAGGACTGGAATGAGCAGTTCTTC
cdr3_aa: CASSPTAGEDWNEQFF

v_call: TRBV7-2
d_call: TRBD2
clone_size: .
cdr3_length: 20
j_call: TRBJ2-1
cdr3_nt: TGTGCCAGCAGCTTAGTTATCGGGGCTAGCGGGAGGGCCTGGGTTAATGAGCAGTTCTTC
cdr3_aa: CASSLVIGASGRAWVNEQFF

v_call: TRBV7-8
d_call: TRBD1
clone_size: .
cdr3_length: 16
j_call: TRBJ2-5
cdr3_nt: TGTGCCAGCAGCTTAGAATTCCGCGGACAGGGAGAGACCCAGTACTTC
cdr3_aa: CASSLEFRGQGETQYF

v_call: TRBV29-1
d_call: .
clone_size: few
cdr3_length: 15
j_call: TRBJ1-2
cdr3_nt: TGCAGCGTCCCGGGACAAGGGCCCCGCTTGGATGGCTACACCTTC
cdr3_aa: CSVPGQGPRLDGYTF

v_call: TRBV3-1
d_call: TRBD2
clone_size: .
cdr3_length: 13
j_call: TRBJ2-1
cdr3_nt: TGTGCCACGAGGACTAGCGGTTACAATGAGCAGTTCTTC
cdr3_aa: CATRTSGYNEQFF

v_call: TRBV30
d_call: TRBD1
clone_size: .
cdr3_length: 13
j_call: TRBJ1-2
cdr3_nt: TGTGCCTGGAGTATGACAGGGGACTATGGCTACACCTTC
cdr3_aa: CAWSMTGDYGYTF